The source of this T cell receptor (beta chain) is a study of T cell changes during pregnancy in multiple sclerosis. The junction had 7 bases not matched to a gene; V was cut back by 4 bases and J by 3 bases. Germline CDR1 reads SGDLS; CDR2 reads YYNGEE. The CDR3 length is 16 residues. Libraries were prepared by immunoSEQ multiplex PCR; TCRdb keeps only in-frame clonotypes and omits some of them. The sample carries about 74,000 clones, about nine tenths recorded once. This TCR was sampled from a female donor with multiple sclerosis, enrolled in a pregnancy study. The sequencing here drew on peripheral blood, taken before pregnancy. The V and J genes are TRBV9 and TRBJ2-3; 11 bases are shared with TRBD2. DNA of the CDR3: TGTGCCAGCAGCCTAACGGGACTAGCGGAGACAGATACGCAGTATTTT. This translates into CASSLTGLAETDTQYF.